Described below is a single T cell receptor beta chain sequence and its context. In the source study's methods: Nucleated cell number was recorded as an estimate derived from reference gene primer amplification. Libraries were prepared by immunoSEQ multiplex PCR; TCRdb keeps only in-frame clonotypes and omits some of them. The V and J calls and clone size were taken over from that table, and D and trimming were inferred from the DNA. The sample yields roughly 200,000 clones, approximately 85% seen once. Looked up from germline, CDR1 is SGHTA and CDR2 is FQGNSA. The germline V and J ends were trimmed by 1 base and 2 bases, with 11 bases remaining between them. The CDR3 totals 15 residues. The sample comes from a study of blood T cell repertoires in COVID-19. Looking at the study overall: Both acute and convalescent COVID-19 samples were obtained from the United States, Italy and Spain. Sources were T cells, B-cell-depleted T cells, or PBMCs; the material itself was cDNA or gDNA.

Sequencing used peripheral blood. This TCR was sampled from a man in his sixties with acute or convalescent COVID-19. This chain joins TRBV7-2 and TRBJ1-2; D perhaps matches TRBD1 (5 bases). CDR3 in DNA: TGTGCCAGCAGCTTAGGTCCAGGGTCGAACTATGGCTACACCTTC. Amino acid sequence: CASSLGPGSNYGYTF.